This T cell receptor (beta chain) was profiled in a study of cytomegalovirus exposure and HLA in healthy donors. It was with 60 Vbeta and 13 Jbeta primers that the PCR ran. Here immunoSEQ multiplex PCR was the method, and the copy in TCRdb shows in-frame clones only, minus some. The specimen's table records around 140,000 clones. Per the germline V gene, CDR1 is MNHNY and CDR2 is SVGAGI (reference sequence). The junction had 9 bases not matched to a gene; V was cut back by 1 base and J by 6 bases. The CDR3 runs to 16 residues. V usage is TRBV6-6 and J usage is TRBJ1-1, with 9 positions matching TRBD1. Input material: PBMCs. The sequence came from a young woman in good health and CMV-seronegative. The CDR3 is CASSYWTGEIPSEAFF. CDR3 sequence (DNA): TGTGCCAGCAGTTACTGGACAGGGGAAATACCGTCTGAAGCTTTCTTT.